A selection of T cell receptor beta chains follows, all from one sample in a study of regulatory T cells in long-lasting Graves disease. TCRdb re-derived calls from the multiplex PCR reads in MiXCR, one entry per CDR3 protein. The table has 420,000 or so distinct CDR3 sequences, over 15% seen once. These records were also assigned to another study, of T cells in Graves' hyperthyroidism and ophthalmopathy.

The sequenced sample was peripheral blood mononuclear cells (PBMCs), obtained at new diagnosis, from a patient treated with antithyroid drugs. These receptors all come from a woman in her late teens or twenties with Graves disease. CDR3s include the opening cysteine and the closing phenylalanine or tryptophan. Fields, in order: D gene, clone size, J gene, CDR3 length, V gene, CDR3 DNA, CDR3 protein. D genes are given only for firm matches. Clone sizes are given selectively: once, few, many, or a class where the clone is expanded.

D gene: TRBD1
clone size: .
J gene: TRBJ2-2
CDR3 length: 16
V gene: TRBV19
CDR3 DNA: TGTGCCAGTAGTGACCCGGGACAGATGAACACCGGGGAGCTGTTTTTT
CDR3 protein: CASSDPGQMNTGELFF

D gene: TRBD2
clone size: few
J gene: TRBJ2-1
CDR3 length: 17
V gene: TRBV10-3
CDR3 DNA: TGTGCCATCAGTGATCCGAGACTAGCCGAAGCCTACAATGAGCAGTTCTTC
CDR3 protein: CAISDPRLAEAYNEQFF

D gene: TRBD1
clone size: many
J gene: TRBJ2-5
CDR3 length: 19
V gene: TRBV7-9
CDR3 DNA: TGTGCCAGCGCAGAAGCCGCCCGGGGACGCACAGGGGTCGGAGAGACCCAGTACTTC
CDR3 protein: CASAEAARGRTGVGETQYF

D gene: TRBD1
clone size: many
J gene: TRBJ2-1
CDR3 length: 14
V gene: TRBV3-1
CDR3 DNA: TGTGCCAGCAGCCCGGACAGGTCTTACAATGAGCAGTTCTTC
CDR3 protein: CASSPDRSYNEQFF

D gene: TRBD1
clone size: many
J gene: TRBJ2-1
CDR3 length: 12
V gene: TRBV12-3/TRBV12-4
CDR3 DNA: TGTGCCAGCAGTACTACCGGGACAGGCGTGTTCTTC
CDR3 protein: CASSTTGTGVFF

D gene: .
clone size: many
J gene: TRBJ2-2
CDR3 length: 17
V gene: TRBV20-1
CDR3 DNA: TGCAGTGCTTCGGGACAGGGTAGTAGCGGGAGCCCCGGGGAGCTGTTTTTT
CDR3 protein: CSASGQGSSGSPGELFF

D gene: .
clone size: many
J gene: TRBJ2-3
CDR3 length: 14
V gene: TRBV12-3/TRBV12-4
CDR3 DNA: TGTGCCACTAACACAGGCACTGAGACAGATACGCAGTATTTT
CDR3 protein: CATNTGTETDTQYF

D gene: .
clone size: .
J gene: TRBJ2-1
CDR3 length: 13
V gene: TRBV2
CDR3 DNA: TGTGCCAGCAGTGGGGCCAGACCCAATGAGCAGTTCTTC
CDR3 protein: CASSGARPNEQFF

D gene: .
clone size: .
J gene: TRBJ2-3
CDR3 length: 16
V gene: TRBV9
CDR3 DNA: TGTGCCAGCAGCGTAGGGCTAGCAATCAGCACAGATACGCAGTATTTT
CDR3 protein: CASSVGLAISTDTQYF

D gene: .
clone size: many
J gene: TRBJ1-2
CDR3 length: 12
V gene: TRBV28
CDR3 DNA: TGTGCCAGCAGTCCGAACCTGGGGGGCTACACCTTC
CDR3 protein: CASSPNLGGYTF

D gene: .
clone size: .
J gene: TRBJ1-3
CDR3 length: 15
V gene: TRBV4-1
CDR3 DNA: TGCGCCAGCAGCCAAACTATGGGCTCTGGAAACACCATATATTTT
CDR3 protein: CASSQTMGSGNTIYF

D gene: TRBD2
clone size: .
J gene: TRBJ2-1
CDR3 length: 15
V gene: TRBV30
CDR3 DNA: TGTGCCTGGACACGACTAGCGGGAGAATTCAATGAGCAGTTCTTC
CDR3 protein: CAWTRLAGEFNEQFF

D gene: TRBD1
clone size: many
J gene: TRBJ2-1
CDR3 length: 14
V gene: TRBV12-3/TRBV12-4
CDR3 DNA: TGTGCCAGCAGTGTCGTACAGGGGAACGGTGAGCAGTTCTTC
CDR3 protein: CASSVVQGNGEQFF

D gene: TRBD1
clone size: few
J gene: TRBJ1-1
CDR3 length: 15
V gene: TRBV14
CDR3 DNA: TGTGCCAGCAGCCACTGGACAGGGGGCGGCACTGAAGCTTTCTTT
CDR3 protein: CASSHWTGGGTEAFF

D gene: .
clone size: .
J gene: TRBJ2-7
CDR3 length: 13
V gene: TRBV7-9
CDR3 DNA: TGTGCCAGCAGCTTAATCCCTATCCACGAGCAGTACTTC
CDR3 protein: CASSLIPIHEQYF

D gene: TRBD2
clone size: .
J gene: TRBJ2-7
CDR3 length: 16
V gene: TRBV9
CDR3 DNA: TGTGCCAGCAGCCCCCGGCAGCTAGCGGGGTACTACGAGCAGTACTTC
CDR3 protein: CASSPRQLAGYYEQYF

D gene: TRBD1
clone size: many
J gene: TRBJ1-1
CDR3 length: 15
V gene: TRBV15
CDR3 DNA: TGTGCCACCAGCAGAGCCGGGACAGGGTTCCCTGAAGCTTTCTTT
CDR3 protein: CATSRAGTGFPEAFF

D gene: .
clone size: .
J gene: TRBJ1-5
CDR3 length: 13
V gene: TRBV10-3
CDR3 DNA: TGTGCCATCAGTGGCAGGGAGGCACAGCCCCAGCATTTT
CDR3 protein: CAISGREAQPQHF

D gene: .
clone size: many
J gene: TRBJ2-3
CDR3 length: 16
V gene: TRBV10-3
CDR3 DNA: TGTGCCATCAGTGATCTTGCCACTCCGGGAACAGATACGCAGTATTTT
CDR3 protein: CAISDLATPGTDTQYF

D gene: .
clone size: many
J gene: TRBJ2-7
CDR3 length: 15
V gene: TRBV12-3/TRBV12-4
CDR3 DNA: TGTGCCAGCAGTTTAATTGGACCTCCTGGCTTCGAGCAGTACTTC
CDR3 protein: CASSLIGPPGFEQYF

D gene: .
clone size: .
J gene: TRBJ1-3
CDR3 length: 15
V gene: TRBV7-2
CDR3 DNA: TGTGCCAGCAGCTTAGAGCGGACAGATGGAAACACCATATATTTT
CDR3 protein: CASSLERTDGNTIYF

D gene: .
clone size: few
J gene: TRBJ2-1
CDR3 length: 19
V gene: TRBV11-2
CDR3 DNA: TGTGCCAGCAGCTTAACCGGAGGTTTTTCTAGAGTTCAACACAATGAGCAGTTCTTC
CDR3 protein: CASSLTGGFSRVQHNEQFF

D gene: .
clone size: many
J gene: TRBJ2-1
CDR3 length: 15
V gene: TRBV6-2/TRBV6-3
CDR3 DNA: TGTGCCAGCAGTTACGACTCGGGACCTTACAATGAGCAGTTCTTC
CDR3 protein: CASSYDSGPYNEQFF

D gene: .
clone size: .
J gene: TRBJ2-1
CDR3 length: 14
V gene: TRBV20-1
CDR3 DNA: TGCAGTGCGGAATGGGCAGGGCAATTCCATGAGCAGTTCTTC
CDR3 protein: CSAEWAGQFHEQFF

D gene: TRBD2
clone size: many
J gene: TRBJ2-3
CDR3 length: 13
V gene: TRBV29-1
CDR3 DNA: TGCAGCGTTGTCGGACTAGCGGGAGGTACGCAGTATTTT
CDR3 protein: CSVVGLAGGTQYF

D gene: .
clone size: many
J gene: TRBJ2-1
CDR3 length: 13
V gene: TRBV20-1
CDR3 DNA: TGCAGTGCTAGAAAACTGGGCCACAATGAGCAGTTCTTC
CDR3 protein: CSARKLGHNEQFF

D gene: TRBD1
clone size: .
J gene: TRBJ2-2
CDR3 length: 15
V gene: TRBV30
CDR3 DNA: TGTGCCTGGAGTACCGGGACAGGGATAACCGGGGAGCTGTTTTTT
CDR3 protein: CAWSTGTGITGELFF

D gene: TRBD2
clone size: many
J gene: TRBJ2-1
CDR3 length: 15
V gene: TRBV7-9
CDR3 DNA: TGTGCCAGCAGCTTAGGATCCCTAGCGGTCGATGAGCAGTTCTTC
CDR3 protein: CASSLGSLAVDEQFF

D gene: .
clone size: many
J gene: TRBJ1-3
CDR3 length: 13
V gene: TRBV7-8
CDR3 DNA: TGTGCCAGCAGCCCGGACGCCGGTGACACCATATATTTT
CDR3 protein: CASSPDAGDTIYF

D gene: .
clone size: many
J gene: TRBJ2-1
CDR3 length: 19
V gene: TRBV11-2
CDR3 DNA: TGTGCCAGCAGCTTCTCGACAGGGGTTCTGGCGGGAGGGCTGGATGAGCAGTTCTTC
CDR3 protein: CASSFSTGVLAGGLDEQFF

D gene: .
clone size: many
J gene: TRBJ2-3
CDR3 length: 14
V gene: TRBV7-2
CDR3 DNA: TGTGCCAGCAGATTGGGACCATACCCAGATACGCAGTATTTT
CDR3 protein: CASRLGPYPDTQYF

D gene: .
clone size: few
J gene: TRBJ2-3
CDR3 length: 14
V gene: TRBV28
CDR3 DNA: TGTGCCAGCACCTTAGAGGGAAGCACAGATACGCAGTATTTT
CDR3 protein: CASTLEGSTDTQYF

D gene: .
clone size: many
J gene: TRBJ1-6
CDR3 length: 15
V gene: TRBV20-1
CDR3 DNA: TGCAGTGCTCCGTGGATAAGCAGCCCTAATTCACCCCTCCACTTT
CDR3 protein: CSAPWISSPNSPLHF

D gene: .
clone size: many
J gene: TRBJ2-5
CDR3 length: 13
V gene: TRBV28
CDR3 DNA: TGTGCCAGCAGGGGGTGGTCCCAAGAGACCCAGTACTTC
CDR3 protein: CASRGWSQETQYF

D gene: .
clone size: many
J gene: TRBJ2-5
CDR3 length: 11
V gene: TRBV27
CDR3 DNA: TGTGCCAGCACCCACGGGACATCGCAGTACTTC
CDR3 protein: CASTHGTSQYF

D gene: .
clone size: many
J gene: TRBJ2-1
CDR3 length: 13
V gene: TRBV2
CDR3 DNA: TGTGCCAGCAGTGCCGAGCCTTACAATGAGCAGTTCTTC
CDR3 protein: CASSAEPYNEQFF

D gene: .
clone size: many
J gene: TRBJ2-5
CDR3 length: 15
V gene: TRBV5-1
CDR3 DNA: TGCGCCAGCAGGGTACCTCTCGGCCCGAAAGAGACCCAGTACTTC
CDR3 protein: CASRVPLGPKETQYF

D gene: TRBD1
clone size: few
J gene: TRBJ1-6
CDR3 length: 19
V gene: TRBV6-2/TRBV6-3
CDR3 DNA: TGTGCCAGCAGTTCTGGATATCCGGGACAGGGGGTTCGGAATTCACCCCTCCACTTT
CDR3 protein: CASSSGYPGQGVRNSPLHF

D gene: .
clone size: many
J gene: TRBJ2-3
CDR3 length: 16
V gene: TRBV11-2
CDR3 DNA: TGTGCCAGCAGCTCCTGGACTTTCCCGAGCACAGATACGCAGTATTTT
CDR3 protein: CASSSWTFPSTDTQYF

D gene: TRBD2
clone size: many
J gene: TRBJ2-7
CDR3 length: 14
V gene: TRBV30
CDR3 DNA: TGTGCCTGGAGTGGGGGGGGTGGAACAGGCGAGCAGTACTTC
CDR3 protein: CAWSGGGGTGEQYF

D gene: .
clone size: many
J gene: TRBJ2-7
CDR3 length: 14
V gene: TRBV27
CDR3 DNA: TGTGCCAGCAGTTTTACTACCGCCTCCTACGAGCAGTACTTC
CDR3 protein: CASSFTTASYEQYF

D gene: .
clone size: .
J gene: TRBJ2-7
CDR3 length: 14
V gene: TRBV28
CDR3 DNA: TGTGCCAGCAGTATAACAGGGTACTCCTACGAGCAGTACTTC
CDR3 protein: CASSITGYSYEQYF

D gene: TRBD1
clone size: many
J gene: TRBJ2-3
CDR3 length: 16
V gene: TRBV28
CDR3 DNA: TGTGCCAGCAGCGATACGCTGGGACAGGGGGGAGATACGCAGTATTTT
CDR3 protein: CASSDTLGQGGDTQYF

D gene: TRBD2
clone size: many
J gene: TRBJ2-7
CDR3 length: 16
V gene: TRBV6-1
CDR3 DNA: TGTGCCAGCAGTGGGACTAGCGGGAGCTCGGGCTACGAGCAGTACTTC
CDR3 protein: CASSGTSGSSGYEQYF

D gene: .
clone size: many
J gene: TRBJ2-5
CDR3 length: 13
V gene: TRBV18
CDR3 DNA: TGTGCCAGCTCACCTTCGGACCAAGAGACCCAGTACTTC
CDR3 protein: CASSPSDQETQYF

D gene: .
clone size: .
J gene: TRBJ1-1
CDR3 length: 13
V gene: TRBV19
CDR3 DNA: TGTGCCAGTAAAAGCGACGGAGACACTGAAGCTTTCTTT
CDR3 protein: CASKSDGDTEAFF

D gene: .
clone size: many
J gene: TRBJ1-1
CDR3 length: 13
V gene: TRBV10-2
CDR3 DNA: TGCGCCAGCAAGTTTGGAGGAAACACTGAAGCTTTCTTT
CDR3 protein: CASKFGGNTEAFF

D gene: .
clone size: .
J gene: TRBJ2-1
CDR3 length: 14
V gene: TRBV19
CDR3 DNA: TGTGCCAGTACCCCTTGGATGGGTATGGATGAGCAGTTCTTC
CDR3 protein: CASTPWMGMDEQFF

D gene: .
clone size: .
J gene: TRBJ1-1
CDR3 length: 15
V gene: TRBV9
CDR3 DNA: TGTGCCAGCAGCGTAGAGCCAGGGGTGAACACTGAAGCTTTCTTT
CDR3 protein: CASSVEPGVNTEAFF

D gene: .
clone size: many
J gene: TRBJ1-2
CDR3 length: 13
V gene: TRBV12-3/TRBV12-4
CDR3 DNA: TGTGCCAGCAGTCCCCATCTGCCCCAGATCTACACCTTC
CDR3 protein: CASSPHLPQIYTF

D gene: .
clone size: .
J gene: TRBJ1-1
CDR3 length: 14
V gene: TRBV20-1
CDR3 DNA: TGCAGTGCTAGAGATAGGGGCCGGGGCACTGAAGCTTTCTTC
CDR3 protein: CSARDRGRGTEAFF

D gene: .
clone size: few
J gene: TRBJ1-5
CDR3 length: 16
V gene: TRBV6-1
CDR3 DNA: TGTGCCAGCAGTGAAGCGCGGGGGGCAGGGAGTCAGCCCCAGCATTTT
CDR3 protein: CASSEARGAGSQPQHF

D gene: .
clone size: many
J gene: TRBJ2-7
CDR3 length: 15
V gene: TRBV6-1
CDR3 DNA: TGTGCCAGCAGTGTGGAACAGGGAAATAGATACGAGCAGTACTTC
CDR3 protein: CASSVEQGNRYEQYF